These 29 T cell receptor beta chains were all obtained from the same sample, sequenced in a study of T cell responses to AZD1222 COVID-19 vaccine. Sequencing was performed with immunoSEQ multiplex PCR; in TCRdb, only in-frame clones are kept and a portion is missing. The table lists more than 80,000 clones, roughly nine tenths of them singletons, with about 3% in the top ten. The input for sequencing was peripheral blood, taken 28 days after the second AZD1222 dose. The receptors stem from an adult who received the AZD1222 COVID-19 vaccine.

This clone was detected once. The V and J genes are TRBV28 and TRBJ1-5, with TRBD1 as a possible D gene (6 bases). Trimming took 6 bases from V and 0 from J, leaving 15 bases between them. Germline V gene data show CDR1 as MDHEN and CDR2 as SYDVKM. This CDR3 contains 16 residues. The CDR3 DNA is TGTGCCAGCAGGGCCGGGGGCCATTATAGCAATCAGCCCCAGCATTTT. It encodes CASRAGGHYSNQPQHF.

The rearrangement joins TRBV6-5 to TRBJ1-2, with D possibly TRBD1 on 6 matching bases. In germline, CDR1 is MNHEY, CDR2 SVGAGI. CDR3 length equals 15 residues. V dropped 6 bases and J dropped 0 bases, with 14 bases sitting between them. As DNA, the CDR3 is TGTGCCAGCAGCCGACAGGTCCGAACTAACTATGGCTACACCTTC. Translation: CASSRQVRTNYGYTF.

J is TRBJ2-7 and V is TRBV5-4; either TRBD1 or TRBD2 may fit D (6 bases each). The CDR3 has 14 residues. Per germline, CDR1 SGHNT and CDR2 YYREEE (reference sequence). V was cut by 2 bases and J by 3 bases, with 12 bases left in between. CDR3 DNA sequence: TGTGCCAGCAGCTTCCCGGGGGCCAACTACGAGCAGTACTTC. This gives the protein CASSFPGANYEQYF.

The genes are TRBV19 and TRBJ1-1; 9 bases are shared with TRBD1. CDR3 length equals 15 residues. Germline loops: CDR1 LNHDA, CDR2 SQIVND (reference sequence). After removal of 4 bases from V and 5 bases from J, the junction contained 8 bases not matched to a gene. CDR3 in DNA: TGTGCCAGTAGTAATCCGGGACAGGGAAGGACTGAAGCTTTCTTT. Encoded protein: CASSNPGQGRTEAFF.

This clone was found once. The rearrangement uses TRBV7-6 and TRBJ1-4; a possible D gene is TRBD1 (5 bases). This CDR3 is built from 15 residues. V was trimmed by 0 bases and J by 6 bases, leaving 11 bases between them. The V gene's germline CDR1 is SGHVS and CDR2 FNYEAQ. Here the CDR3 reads CASSLAGTVDEKLFF. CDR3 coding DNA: TGTGCCAGCAGCTTAGCCGGGACCGTGGATGAAAAACTGTTTTTT.

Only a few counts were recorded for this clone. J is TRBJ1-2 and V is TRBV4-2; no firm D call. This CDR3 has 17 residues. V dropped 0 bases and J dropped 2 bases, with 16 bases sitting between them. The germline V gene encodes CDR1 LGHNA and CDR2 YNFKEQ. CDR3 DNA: TGTGCCAGCAGCCAAGATTCCAGGAATCTCCCCAACTATGGCTACACCTTC. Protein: CASSQDSRNLPNYGYTF.

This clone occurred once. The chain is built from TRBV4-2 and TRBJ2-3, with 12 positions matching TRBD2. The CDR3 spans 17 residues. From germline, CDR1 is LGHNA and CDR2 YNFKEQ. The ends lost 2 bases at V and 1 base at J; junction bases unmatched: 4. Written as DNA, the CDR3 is TGTGCCAGCAGCCAAAGACTAGCGGGGGAGCGCACAGATACGCAGTATTTT. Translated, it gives CASSQRLAGERTDTQYF.

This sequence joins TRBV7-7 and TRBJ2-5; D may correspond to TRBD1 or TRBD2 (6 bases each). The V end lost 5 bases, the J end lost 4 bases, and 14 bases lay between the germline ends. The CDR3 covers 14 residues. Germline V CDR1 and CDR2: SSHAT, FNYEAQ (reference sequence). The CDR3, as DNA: TGTGCCAGCAGCGCCTCCCGGGGGCGAGAGACCCAGTACTTC. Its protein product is CASSASRGRETQYF.

CDR3 DNA sequence: TGTGCCAGCAGCCCAGACCCCGGGGGAAACACCATATATTTT. Its translation: CASSPDPGGNTIYF. The rearrangement links TRBV3-1 (or the pseudogene TRBV3-2) to TRBJ1-3; no clear D. This CDR3 spans 14 amino acids. Germline values: CDR1 LGHDT, CDR2 YNNKEL (reference sequence). Deletions cut 4 bases from V and 4 bases from J, with 11 bases between.

CDR3: CASSLSRQGTGELFF. CDR3 DNA sequence: TGTGCCAGCAGTTTATCGAGACAGGGCACCGGGGAGCTGTTTTTT. V gene TRBV27 combines with J gene TRBJ2-2, with 7 bases fitting TRBD1. CDR1 and CDR2 from the germline V gene are MNHEY and SMNVEV (reference sequence). CDR3 length: 15 amino acids. The V and J ends lost 0 bases and 4 bases, in that order; junction bases with no gene match: 2.

The DNA for the CDR3 is TGCAGCGTTCCTACAGGTACTGAAGCTTTCTTT. Its translation is CSVPTGTEAFF. J is TRBJ1-1 and V is TRBV29-1; possible D gene TRBD1, 5 bases. There are 11 residues in the CDR3. Trimming took 5 bases from V and 5 from J, leaving 9 bases between them. Germline CDR1 SQVTM, CDR2 ANQGSEA.

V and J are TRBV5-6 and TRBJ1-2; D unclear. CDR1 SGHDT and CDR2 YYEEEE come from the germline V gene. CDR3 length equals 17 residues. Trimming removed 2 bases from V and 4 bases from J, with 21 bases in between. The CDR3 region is CASSLPGVAVNLYGYTF. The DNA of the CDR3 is TGTGCCAGCAGCTTACCCGGTGTCGCCGTAAATCTCTATGGCTACACCTTC.

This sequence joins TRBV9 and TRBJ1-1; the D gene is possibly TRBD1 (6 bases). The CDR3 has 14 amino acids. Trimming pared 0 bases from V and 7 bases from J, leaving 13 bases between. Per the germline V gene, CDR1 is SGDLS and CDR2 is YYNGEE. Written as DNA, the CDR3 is TGTGCCAGCAGCGTAGCTTGGGGGCAGGGTGAAGCTTTCTTT. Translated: CASSVAWGQGEAFF.

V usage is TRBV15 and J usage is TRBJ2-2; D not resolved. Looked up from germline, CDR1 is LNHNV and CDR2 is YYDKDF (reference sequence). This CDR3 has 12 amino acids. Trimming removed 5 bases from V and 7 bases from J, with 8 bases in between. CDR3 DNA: TGTGCCACCAGCCAAGGGAACGGGGAGCTGTTTTTT. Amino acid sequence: CATSQGNGELFF.

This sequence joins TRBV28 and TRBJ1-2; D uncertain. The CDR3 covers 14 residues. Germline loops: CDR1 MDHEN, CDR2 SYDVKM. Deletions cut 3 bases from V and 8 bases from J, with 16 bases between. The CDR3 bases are TGTGCCAGCAGTTTTTATCCCCGGGGAGGAGGCTACACCTTC. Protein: CASSFYPRGGGYTF.

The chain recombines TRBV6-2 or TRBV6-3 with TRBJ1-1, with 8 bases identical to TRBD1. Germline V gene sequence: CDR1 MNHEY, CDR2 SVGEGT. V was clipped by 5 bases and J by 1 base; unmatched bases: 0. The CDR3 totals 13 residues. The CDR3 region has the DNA TGTGCCAGCAGTGACAGGGGGAACACTGAAGCTTTCTTT. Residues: CASSDRGNTEAFF.

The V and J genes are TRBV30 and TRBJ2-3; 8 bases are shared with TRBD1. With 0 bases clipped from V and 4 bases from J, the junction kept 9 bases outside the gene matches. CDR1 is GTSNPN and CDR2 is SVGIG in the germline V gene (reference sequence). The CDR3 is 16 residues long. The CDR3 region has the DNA TGTGCCTGGAGTGTCGCCCGACAGGGGAGCGCAGATACGCAGTATTTT. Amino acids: CAWSVARQGSADTQYF.

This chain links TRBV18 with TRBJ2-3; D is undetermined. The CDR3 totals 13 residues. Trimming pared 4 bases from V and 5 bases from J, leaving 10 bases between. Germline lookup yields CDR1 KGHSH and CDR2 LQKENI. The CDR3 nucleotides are TGTGCCAGCTCACTGAAGCGCGAAGATACGCAGTATTTT. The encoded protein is CASSLKREDTQYF.

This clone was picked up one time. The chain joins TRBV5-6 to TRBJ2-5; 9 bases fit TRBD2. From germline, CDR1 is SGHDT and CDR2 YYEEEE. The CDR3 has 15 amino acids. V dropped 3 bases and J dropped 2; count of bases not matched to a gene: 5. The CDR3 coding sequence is TGTGCCAGCAGCTCGGGAAGCGGGGGGCAAGAGACCCAGTACTTC. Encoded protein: CASSSGSGGQETQYF. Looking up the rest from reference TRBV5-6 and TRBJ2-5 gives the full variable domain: DAGVTQSPTHLIKTRGQQVTLRCSPKSGHDTVSWYQQALGQGPQFIFQYYEEEERQRGNFPDRFSGHQFPNYSSELNVNALLLGDSALYLCASSSGSGGQETQYFGPGTRLLVL.

CDR3 coding DNA: TGCGCCAGCAGCTTGGTACAGGGCGACTACGAGCAGTACTTC. Protein sequence: CASSLVQGDYEQYF. The gene calls are TRBV5-1 and TRBJ2-7; possible D gene TRBD1, 6 bases. CDR1 SGHRS and CDR2 YFSETQ come from the germline V gene. The CDR3 runs 14 residues. V was clipped by 0 bases and J by 3 bases, with 10 bases between them.

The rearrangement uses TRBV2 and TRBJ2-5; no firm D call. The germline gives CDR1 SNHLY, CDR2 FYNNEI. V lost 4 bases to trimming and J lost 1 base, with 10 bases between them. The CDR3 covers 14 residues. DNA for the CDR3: TGTGCCAGCAGTGCTCTAGTCTCCCAAGAGACCCAGTACTTC. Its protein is CASSALVSQETQYF.

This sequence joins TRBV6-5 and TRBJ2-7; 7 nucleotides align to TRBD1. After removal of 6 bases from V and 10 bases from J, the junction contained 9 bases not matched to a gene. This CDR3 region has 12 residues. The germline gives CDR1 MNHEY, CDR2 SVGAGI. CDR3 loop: CASRPGQRSQYF. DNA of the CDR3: TGTGCCAGCAGACCGGGACAGAGAAGTCAGTACTTC.

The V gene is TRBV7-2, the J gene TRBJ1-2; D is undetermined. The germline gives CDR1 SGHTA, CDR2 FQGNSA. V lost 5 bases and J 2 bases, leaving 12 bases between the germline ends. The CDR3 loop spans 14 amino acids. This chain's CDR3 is CASSGRRINYGYTF. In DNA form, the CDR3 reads TGTGCCAGCAGCGGACGCCGAATAAACTATGGCTACACCTTC.

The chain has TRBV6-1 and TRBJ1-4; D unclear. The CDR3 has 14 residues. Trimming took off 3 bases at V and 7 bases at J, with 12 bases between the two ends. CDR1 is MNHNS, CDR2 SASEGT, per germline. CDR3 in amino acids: CASSDTPSSEKLFF. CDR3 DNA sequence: TGTGCCAGCAGTGATACGCCATCCAGTGAAAAACTGTTTTTT.

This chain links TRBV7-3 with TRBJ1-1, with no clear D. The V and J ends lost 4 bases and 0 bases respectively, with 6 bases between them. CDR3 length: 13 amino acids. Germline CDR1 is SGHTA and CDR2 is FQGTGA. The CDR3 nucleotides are TGTGCCAGCAGCTCGACGATGAACACTGAAGCTTTCTTT. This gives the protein CASSSTMNTEAFF.

CDR3 sequence reads: CASTHRGRVNQPQHF. CDR3 bases: TGTGCCAGCACTCACAGGGGGCGAGTCAATCAGCCCCAGCATTTT. The genes are TRBV28 and TRBJ1-5, with 9 bases lining up with TRBD1. The V and J ends lost 7 bases and 3 bases, in that order; junction bases with no gene match: 7. The CDR3 runs 15 residues. Germline lookup yields CDR1 MDHEN and CDR2 SYDVKM.

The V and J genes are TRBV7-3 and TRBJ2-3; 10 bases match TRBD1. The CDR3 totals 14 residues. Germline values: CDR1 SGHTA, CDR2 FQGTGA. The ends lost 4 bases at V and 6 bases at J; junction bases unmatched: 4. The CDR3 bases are TGTGCCAGCAGCTCGACAGGGGGCGTTGATACGCAGTATTTT. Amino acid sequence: CASSSTGGVDTQYF.

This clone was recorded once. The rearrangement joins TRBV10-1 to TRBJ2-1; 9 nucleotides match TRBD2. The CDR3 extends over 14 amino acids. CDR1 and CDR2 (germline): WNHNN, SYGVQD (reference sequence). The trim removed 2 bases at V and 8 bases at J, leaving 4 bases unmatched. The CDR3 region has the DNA TGCGCCAGCAGTGAGGGCGGGGGGGCTTATGAGCAGTTCTTC. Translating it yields CASSEGGGAYEQFF.

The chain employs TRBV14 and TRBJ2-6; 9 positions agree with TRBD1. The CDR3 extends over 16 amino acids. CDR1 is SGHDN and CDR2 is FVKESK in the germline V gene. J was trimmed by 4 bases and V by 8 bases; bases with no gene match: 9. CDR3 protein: CASSDRGSTGANVLTF. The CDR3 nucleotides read TGTGCCAGCTCGGACAGGGGATCTACAGGGGCCAACGTCCTGACTTTC.